The 21 T cell receptor beta chains below were found in one sample sequenced in a study of metastatic and nonmetastatic thyroid tumors. TCRdb reanalyzed the PCR reads via MiXCR. The sample shows 30,000 to 45,000 clones, under 40% of them seen only once. Before thyroid surgery, none of the patients had received any treatment. Sequenced sample: tumor tissue. The receptor set was obtained from a female donor with papillary thyroid cancer or a benign thyroid nodule (not recorded which). Some clones in this sample may be carry-over from other donors' samples.

This clone was counted only a few times. This rearrangement joins TRBV12-3 or TRBV12-4 to TRBJ2-1, with D unresolved. Trimming pared 3 bases from V and 9 bases from J, leaving 6 bases between. CDR3 length: 11 amino acids. The CDR3 protein is CASSFLGEQFF. For the CDR3, the DNA is TGTGCCAGCAGTTTTCTGGGTGAGCAGTTCTTC.

The chain uses TRBV18 and TRBJ2-3; no reliable D call. Looked up from germline, CDR1 is KGHSH and CDR2 is LQKENI. V lost 2 bases to trimming and J lost 6 bases, with 12 bases between them. The CDR3 spans 14 residues. The CDR3 nucleotides are TGTGCCAGCTCACCATTATGGGCATCTGATACGCAGTATTTT. This gives the protein CASSPLWASDTQYF.

This chain links TRBV6-2 or TRBV6-3 with TRBJ2-1; the D is unclear. Germline V CDR1 and CDR2: MNHEY, SVGEGT. The V end was cut by 6 bases, the J end by 6 bases, with 18 bases between. The CDR3 runs to 15 residues. The CDR3 here is CASSKGAQRRNEQFF. The CDR3 nucleotides are TGTGCCAGCAGCAAAGGAGCCCAGCGTCGCAATGAGCAGTTCTTC.

The chain recombines TRBV20-1 with TRBJ1-1; weak D call: TRBD1 (5 bases). The V end was cut by 0 bases, the J end by 9 bases, with 23 bases between. This CDR3 region has 16 residues. Germline V gene data show CDR1 as DFQATT and CDR2 as SNEGSKA (reference sequence). The DNA of the CDR3 is TGCAGTGCTAGAGATCGAGTGACCGGGGGACGCGGTAAAGCTTTCTTT. This codes for CSARDRVTGGRGKAFF.

In DNA, the CDR3 is TGTGCCAGCAGCTCGACCAAGCCGGGCAATGAGCAGTTCTTC. Translation gives CASSSTKPGNEQFF. The chain recombines TRBV11-3 with TRBJ2-1; D remains unclear. Germline CDR1 and CDR2: SGHNT and YENEEA. There are 14 residues in the CDR3. V lost 4 bases and J 6 bases, leaving 13 bases between the germline ends.

V is TRBV20-1 and J is TRBJ2-7; unclear D gene. V shed 3 bases and J shed 0 bases, with 6 bases lying between them. Germline V gene data show CDR1 as DFQATT and CDR2 as SNEGSKA (reference sequence). The CDR3 spans 12 residues. CDR3 amino acids: CSARAFSYEQYF. The CDR3, as DNA: TGCAGTGCTAGGGCATTCTCCTACGAGCAGTACTTC.

This clone turned up a few times. V is TRBV12-3 or TRBV12-4 and J is TRBJ1-6; D might be TRBD1 (5 bases). The CDR3 runs to 15 residues. V was pared by 2 bases and J by 14 bases, with 19 bases between. The CDR3: CASSLLAGGSMALHF. The CDR3 DNA reads TGTGCCAGCAGTTTATTGGCGGGGGGTTCTATGGCCCTCCACTTT.

The chain links TRBV15 to TRBJ1-2; D is possibly TRBD1 (5 bases). With 1 base removed from V and 8 bases from J, the gap between germline ends came to 11 bases. The V gene's germline CDR1 is LNHNV and CDR2 YYDKDF (reference sequence). The CDR3 is 13 amino acids. This chain's CDR3 is CATSRVGVGGYTF. The CDR3 nucleotides read TGTGCCACCAGCAGAGTGGGGGTCGGGGGCTACACCTTC. Together with reference TRBV15 and TRBJ1-2, the CDR3 gives the full variable domain: DAMVIQNPRYQVTQFGKPVTLSCSQTLNHNVMYWYQQKSSQAPKLLFHYYDKDFNNEADTPDNFQSRRPNTSFCFLDIRSPGLGDTAMYLCATSRVGVGGYTFGSGTRLTVV.

This clone was found a few times. The chain combines TRBV6-1 with TRBJ1-5, with 7 positions matching TRBD1. This CDR3 spans 15 amino acids. V shed 0 bases and J 4 bases; nucleotides not matched to a gene: 3. Germline V lookup: CDR1 MNHNS, CDR2 SASEGT. For the CDR3, the DNA is TGTGCCAGCAGTGAAGCGGGACAGCAAAATCAGCCCCAGCATTTT. Translating it yields CASSEAGQQNQPQHF.

This clone came up a few times. V gene TRBV2 combines with J gene TRBJ2-1, with D unresolved. V lost 6 bases and J lost 3, with 9 bases in between. This CDR3 has 13 residues. Looked up from germline, CDR1 is SNHLY and CDR2 is FYNNEI. CDR3 nucleotide sequence: TGTGCCAGCAGCCCCTCTAGCTACAATGAGCAGTTCTTC. It translates to CASSPSSYNEQFF.

This clone was recorded a few times. The rearrangement uses TRBV28 and TRBJ2-3, with D possibly matching TRBD2 (6 bases). V was cut by 6 bases and J by 5 bases, with 24 bases left in between. In germline, CDR1 is MDHEN, CDR2 SYDVKM. The CDR3 covers 17 residues. As DNA, the CDR3 is TGTGCCAGCAGGACACATCCGGTGACAGCCGGGGGAGATACGCAGTATTTT. Its translation: CASRTHPVTAGGDTQYF. The full variable domain, rest sourced from reference TRBV28 and TRBJ2-3, is DVKVTQSSRYLVKRTGEKVFLECVQDMDHENMFWYRQDPGLGLRLIYFSYDVKMKEKGDIPEGYSVSREKKERFSLILESASTNQTSMYLCASRTHPVTAGGDTQYFGPGTRLTVL.

V usage is TRBV4-1 and J usage is TRBJ2-6; TRBD1 might be the D (6 bases). Germline loops: CDR1 MGHRA, CDR2 YSYEKL. V was clipped by 1 base and J by 3 bases, with 10 bases between them. CDR3 length equals 16 residues. Here the CDR3 reads CASSQVQGSGANVLTF. In DNA, the CDR3 is TGCGCCAGCAGCCAAGTCCAGGGGAGTGGGGCCAACGTCCTGACTTTC.

This clone has a handful of counts. The chain uses TRBV6-1 and TRBJ1-2; 8 bases fit TRBD1. The trim removed 4 bases at V and 0 bases at J, leaving 7 bases unmatched. Germline V gives CDR1 MNHNS, CDR2 SASEGT. This CDR3 has 16 amino acids. CDR3 sequence: CASSGYQGATNYGYTF. Here the CDR3 DNA reads TGTGCCAGCAGTGGATATCAGGGGGCAACTAACTATGGCTACACCTTC.

This clone was recorded at least ten times. This chain uses TRBV6-2 or TRBV6-3 with TRBJ2-7, with 10 bases matching TRBD2. The V and J ends lost 4 bases and 6 bases, in that order; junction bases with no gene match: 6. The CDR3 is 14 amino acids. Germline CDR1 is MNHEY and CDR2 is SVGEGT. The CDR3 spells CASSSSGRSGEQYF. The CDR3 nucleotides read TGTGCCAGCAGTTCTAGCGGGAGAAGTGGCGAGCAGTACTTC.

This clone was seen a few times. The V gene is TRBV27, the J gene TRBJ2-7; maybe TRBD2 (5 bases). V lost 6 bases and J 2 bases, leaving 14 bases between the germline ends. Germline CDR1 reads MNHEY; CDR2 reads SMNVEV (reference sequence). This CDR3 has 14 residues. CDR3 DNA: TGTGCCAGCAGGATGACTACTAACACCTACGAGCAGTACTTC. Amino acid sequence: CASRMTTNTYEQYF.

This chain connects TRBV20-1 to TRBJ2-1; 9 nucleotides align to TRBD2. Germline V gene sequence: CDR1 DFQATT, CDR2 SNEGSKA (reference sequence). The CDR3 contains 14 residues. V lost 4 bases to trimming and J lost 8 bases; unmatched junction nucleotides: 9. CDR3 in amino acids: CSANGGGAFYEQFF. Written as DNA, the CDR3 is TGCAGTGCTAACGGCGGGGGGGCCTTTTATGAGCAGTTCTTC.

CDR3 loop: CASSSLTLTDTQYF. In nucleotides, the CDR3 is TGTGCCAGTAGTTCACTAACGCTCACAGATACGCAGTATTTT. V and J are TRBV19 and TRBJ2-3; no firm D call. Trimming shortened V by 5 bases and J by 2 bases, and 11 bases separated the two germline ends. The CDR3 totals 14 residues. In germline, CDR1 is LNHDA, CDR2 SQIVND (reference sequence).

A few counts support this clone. This rearrangement joins TRBV27 to TRBJ2-7; 10 bases map to TRBD1. V shed 4 bases, J shed 3 bases, and the junction held 3 bases outside the gene matches. Germline CDR1 is MNHEY and CDR2 is SMNVEV (reference sequence). The CDR3 is 14 amino acids. Here the CDR3 DNA reads TGTGCCAGCAGTTACCGGGACAGGGGCTACGAGCAGTACTTC. This translates into CASSYRDRGYEQYF.

This clone was seen a handful of times. The chain combines TRBV2 with TRBJ2-7; perhaps TRBD1 as D (5 bases). Looked up from germline, CDR1 is SNHLY and CDR2 is FYNNEI. V was trimmed by 7 bases and J by 9 bases, leaving 16 bases between them. The CDR3 length is 12 residues. The CDR3 nucleotides are TGTGCCAGCAAAGGGGAAGGGCCTGGGCAGTACTTC. It encodes CASKGEGPGQYF.

In this sample, this clone turned up a few times. The V call is TRBV10-3, the J call TRBJ1-1; D remains unclear. The V and J ends lost 9 bases and 1 base respectively, with 9 bases between them. CDR3 length equals 12 residues. The germline V gene has CDR1 ENHRY and CDR2 SYGVKD. The DNA of the CDR3 is TGTGCCATGGGCGGCAGGAACACTGAAGCTTTCTTT. Translating gives CAMGGRNTEAFF.

This clone was detected a few times. The genes are TRBV27 and TRBJ2-5; TRBD1 or TRBD2 may be the D gene (6 bases each). The V gene's germline CDR1 is MNHEY and CDR2 SMNVEV (reference sequence). V lost 1 base and J lost 2, with 11 bases in between. CDR3 size: 15 residues. This chain's CDR3 is CASSLFRGPQETQYF. As DNA, the CDR3 is TGTGCCAGCAGTTTATTTCGGGGGCCACAAGAGACCCAGTACTTC.